This T cell receptor (beta chain) came from a study of regulatory T cells in long-lasting Graves disease. Time point of the sample: newly diagnosed GD, antithyroid drugs for less than 3 months. TCR sequences were obtained from RNA taken from PBMCs. Germline V lookup: CDR1 SGHAT, CDR2 FQNNGV. The CDR3 is made up of 16 amino acids. V dropped 5 bases and J dropped 3; count of bases not matched to a gene: 9. Relying on iRepertoire HTBI primers and Arm-PCR of CDR3 regions, the team built TCR beta libraries. TCRdb fed the multiplex PCR reads into MiXCR, producing one record per CDR3 protein. The data contain about 350,000 distinct CDR3 sequences, roughly 17% of them singletons. This clonotype was recorded at least ten times. Separately, the same data were catalogued under a study of T cells in Graves' hyperthyroidism and ophthalmopathy.

The TCR comes from a woman under 30 with Graves disease. The chain links TRBV11-2 to TRBJ2-7; the match to TRBD1 covers 11 bases. The sample in question was peripheral blood mononuclear cells (PBMCs), obtained at new diagnosis, from a patient treated with antithyroid drugs. The DNA of the CDR3 is TGTGCCAGCAGCAACCCCGGGGGGACAGGGGGCTACGAGCAGTACTTC. Protein: CASSNPGGTGGYEQYF.